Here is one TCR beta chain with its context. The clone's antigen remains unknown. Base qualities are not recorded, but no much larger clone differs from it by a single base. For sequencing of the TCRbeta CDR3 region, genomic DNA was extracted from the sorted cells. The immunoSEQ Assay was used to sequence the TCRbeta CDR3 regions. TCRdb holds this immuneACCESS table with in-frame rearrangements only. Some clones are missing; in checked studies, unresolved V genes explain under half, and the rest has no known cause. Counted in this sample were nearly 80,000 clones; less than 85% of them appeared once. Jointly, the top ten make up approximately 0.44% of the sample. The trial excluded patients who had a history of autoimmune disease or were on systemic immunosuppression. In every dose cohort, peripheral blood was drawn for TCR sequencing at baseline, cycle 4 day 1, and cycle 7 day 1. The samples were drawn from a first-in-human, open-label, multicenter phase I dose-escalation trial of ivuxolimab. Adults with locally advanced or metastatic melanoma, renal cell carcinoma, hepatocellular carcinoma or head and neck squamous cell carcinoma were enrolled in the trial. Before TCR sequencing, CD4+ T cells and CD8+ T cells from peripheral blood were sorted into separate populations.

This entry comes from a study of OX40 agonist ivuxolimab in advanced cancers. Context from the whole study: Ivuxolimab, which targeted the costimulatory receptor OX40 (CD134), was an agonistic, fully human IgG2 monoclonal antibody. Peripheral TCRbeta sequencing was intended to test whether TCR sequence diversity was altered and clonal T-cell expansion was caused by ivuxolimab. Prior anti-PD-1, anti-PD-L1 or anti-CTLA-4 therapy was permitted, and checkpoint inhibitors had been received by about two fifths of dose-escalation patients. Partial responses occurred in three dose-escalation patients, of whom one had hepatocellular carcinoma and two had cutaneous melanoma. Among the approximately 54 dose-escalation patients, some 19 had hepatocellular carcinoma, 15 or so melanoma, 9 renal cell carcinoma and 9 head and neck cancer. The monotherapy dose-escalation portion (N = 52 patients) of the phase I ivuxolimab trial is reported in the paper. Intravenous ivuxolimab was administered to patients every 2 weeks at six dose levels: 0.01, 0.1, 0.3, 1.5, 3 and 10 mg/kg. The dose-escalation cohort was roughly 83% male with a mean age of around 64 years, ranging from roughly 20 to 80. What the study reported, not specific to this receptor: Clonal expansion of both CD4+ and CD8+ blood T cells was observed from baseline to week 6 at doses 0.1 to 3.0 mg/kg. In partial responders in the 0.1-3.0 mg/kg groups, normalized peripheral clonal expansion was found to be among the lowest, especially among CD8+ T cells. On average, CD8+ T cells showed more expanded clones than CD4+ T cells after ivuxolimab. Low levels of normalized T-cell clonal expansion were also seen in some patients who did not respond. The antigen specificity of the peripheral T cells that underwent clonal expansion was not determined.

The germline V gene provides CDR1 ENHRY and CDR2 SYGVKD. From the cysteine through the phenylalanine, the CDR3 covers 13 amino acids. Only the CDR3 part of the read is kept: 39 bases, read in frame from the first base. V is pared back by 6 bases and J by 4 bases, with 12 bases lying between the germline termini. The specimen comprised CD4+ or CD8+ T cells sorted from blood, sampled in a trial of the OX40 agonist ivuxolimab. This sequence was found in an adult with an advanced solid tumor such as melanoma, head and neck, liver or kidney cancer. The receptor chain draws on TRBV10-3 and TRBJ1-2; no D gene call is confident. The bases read TGTGCCATCAGCCAGACTGGATTCTATGGCTACACCTTC. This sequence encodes CAISQTGFYGYTF.